This record covers a single T cell receptor beta chain. Its antigen has not been determined. No per-base quality is available; no much larger clone lies one base away. This entry belongs to a study of Ad26.COV2.S vaccination and SARS-CoV-2 variants (dated by TCRdb to the early 2020s). Background on the whole study: Vaccine-arm donors were drawn from COV1001, a multicentre, randomized, double-blind, placebo-controlled phase I-IIa trial of Ad26.COV2.S in healthy adults. Dosing of Ad26.COV2.S was intramuscular, at either 5x10^10 or 1x10^11 viral particles, delivered as one shot or as two shots spaced 56 days apart. The specificity and breadth of SARS-CoV-2-reactive T cell receptors after Ad26.COV2.S vaccination were assessed by TCRbeta repertoire sequencing. The TCR-sequenced set comprised around 30 samples: around 20 Ad26.COV2.S vaccine recipients, 5 placebo recipients and 8 SARS-CoV-2 convalescent individuals. Trial participants were randomized into five groups of five: low-dose or high-dose Ad26.COV2.S given once or twice, or placebo on both occasions. Throughout the experiments and outcome assessment, investigators stayed blinded to trial group allocation. The research as a whole found: The study was not powered for comparison of responses between vaccine doses or regimens. It was noted by the authors that total T cell responses may have been underestimated by the TCR breadth and depth analyses. Spike-specific TCR breadth was higher in Ad26.COV2.S recipients than in placebo recipients (P = 0.0014). Vaccine and placebo recipients had similar non-spike TCR breadth, a finding consistent with the vaccine containing only spike. After vaccination, substantial breadth of spike-specific CD8+ and CD4+ T cell responses was reported.

According to the study, the label for this sample's treatment or condition signals: 15 to 20 received Ad26.COV2.S at low or high dose, single or two shots; 5 received placebo; per-sample allocation not given. For vaccine and placebo recipients, repertoires were sequenced using samples collected on day 63 after the first injection. Between 29 July and 7 August 2020, Cohort 1b enrolled 20 to 30 adults aged 18-55 years at one site in Boston, USA. Ad26.COV2.S was a replication-incompetent adenovirus type 26 vector expressing a prefusion-stabilized SARS-CoV-2 spike protein from the original Wuhan strain. TCRbeta CDR3 regions were sequenced with the immunoSEQ Assay. After extraction, genomic DNA underwent amplification by bias-controlled multiplex PCR, followed by high-throughput sequencing. As for how the authors treated the data: To quantify the absolute abundance of every unique TCRbeta CDR3 region, sequences were collapsed and filtered. T cell fraction was estimated by normalization of TCRbeta template counts to usable DNA, with usable DNA being measured through amplification of reference genes present in all nucleated cells. Repertoire TCRs were annotated as SARS-CoV-2-specific when V gene, CDR3 amino acid sequence and J gene were exactly matched to a known reactive TCR set. The reference SARS-CoV-2 TCR set was derived from MIRA and filtered for enrichment in COVID-19-positive ImmuneCODE repertoires, a step that removed public or cross-reactive TCRs. Based on the MIRA antigens, annotated TCRs were further analysed at the level of specific ORF or position within ORF. Breadth was defined as annotated unique rearrangements over total unique productive rearrangements; depth was the summed frequency of those rearrangements. TCR breadth was compared between groups using two-sided Wilcoxon rank-sum tests. What TCRdb holds here is the immuneACCESS table cut down to in-frame rearrangements. Part of the clones is not present; checked against another copy, under half of the missing clones reflect an unresolved V gene, and the others are unexplained. V and J calls and clone size are as listed in that table; D and trimming were resolved from the DNA. This sample holds a few hundred thousand clones; 87% were observed only once. Of the sample, more than 2.5% is held by the ten largest clones.

The source is a person between 18 and 60 years old who received the Ad26.COV2.S COVID-19 vaccine or a placebo. Sequenced here: peripheral blood, sampled in a trial of Ad26.COV2.S vaccine versus placebo.

The DNA sequence is as follows: TGTGCCAGCAGCTTGATATTCTCTGGAAACACCATATATTTT. Translated, it reads CASSLIFSGNTIYF. This sequence uses TRBV5-6 and TRBJ1-3, with an unclear D gene assignment. The V end loses 1 base and the J end loses 0 bases, and a stretch of 5 bases separates them. CDR3 length: 14 amino acids, cysteine to phenylalanine. Left in the record is the CDR3 DNA by itself, 42 bases read in frame from the first base. CDR1 and CDR2 are read off the germline V gene as SGHDT and YYEEEE.